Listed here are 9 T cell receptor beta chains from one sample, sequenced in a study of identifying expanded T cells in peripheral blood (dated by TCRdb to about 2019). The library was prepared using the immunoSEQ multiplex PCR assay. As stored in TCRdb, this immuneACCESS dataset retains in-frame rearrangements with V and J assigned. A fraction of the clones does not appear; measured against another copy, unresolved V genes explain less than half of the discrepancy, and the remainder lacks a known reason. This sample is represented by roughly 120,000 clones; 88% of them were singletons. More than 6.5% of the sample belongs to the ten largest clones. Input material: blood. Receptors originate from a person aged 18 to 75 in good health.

The CDR3 nucleotides read TGTGCCATCAGTCGAGGGAGGGGGGAGGCCACTGAAGCTTTCTTT. Translated: CAISRGRGEATEAFF. V usage is TRBV10-3 and J usage is TRBJ1-1, with D perhaps matching TRBD1 (6 bases). This CDR3 is built from 15 residues. Germline-derived CDR1 and CDR2 are ENHRY and SYGVKD. V was pared by 5 bases and J by 4 bases, with 17 bases between.

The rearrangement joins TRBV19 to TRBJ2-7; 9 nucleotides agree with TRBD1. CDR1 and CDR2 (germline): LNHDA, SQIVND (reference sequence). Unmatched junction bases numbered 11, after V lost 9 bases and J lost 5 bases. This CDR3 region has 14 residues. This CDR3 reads CASRPGQGAHEQYF. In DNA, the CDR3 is TGTGCCAGCCGGCCGGGACAGGGTGCCCACGAGCAGTACTTC.

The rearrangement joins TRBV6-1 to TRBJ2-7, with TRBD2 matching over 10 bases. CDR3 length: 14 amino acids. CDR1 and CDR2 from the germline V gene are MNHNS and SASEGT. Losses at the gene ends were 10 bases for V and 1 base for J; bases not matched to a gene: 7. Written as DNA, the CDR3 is TGTGCCACCATCGGGACTAGCGTTTCCTACGAGCAGTACTTC. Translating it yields CATIGTSVSYEQYF.

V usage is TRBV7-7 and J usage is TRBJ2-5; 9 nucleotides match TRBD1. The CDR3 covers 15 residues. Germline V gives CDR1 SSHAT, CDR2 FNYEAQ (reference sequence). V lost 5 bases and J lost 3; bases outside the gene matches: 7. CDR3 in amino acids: CASSRGTGMEETQYF. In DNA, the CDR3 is TGTGCCAGCAGCCGCGGGACAGGGATGGAAGAGACCCAGTACTTC.

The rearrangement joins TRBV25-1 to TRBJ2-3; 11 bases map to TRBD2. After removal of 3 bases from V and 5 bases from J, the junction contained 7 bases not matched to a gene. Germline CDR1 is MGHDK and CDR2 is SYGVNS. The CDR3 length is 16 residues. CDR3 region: CASSDRVAGGQDTQYF. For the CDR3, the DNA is TGTGCCAGCAGTGATCGGGTAGCGGGAGGGCAAGATACGCAGTATTTT.

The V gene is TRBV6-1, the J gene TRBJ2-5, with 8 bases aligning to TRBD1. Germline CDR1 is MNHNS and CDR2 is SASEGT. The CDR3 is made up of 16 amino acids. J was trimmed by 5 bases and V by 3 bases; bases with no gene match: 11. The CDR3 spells CASSDHGQGTRETQYF. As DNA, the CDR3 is TGTGCCAGCAGTGACCACGGACAGGGTACCCGCGAGACCCAGTACTTC.

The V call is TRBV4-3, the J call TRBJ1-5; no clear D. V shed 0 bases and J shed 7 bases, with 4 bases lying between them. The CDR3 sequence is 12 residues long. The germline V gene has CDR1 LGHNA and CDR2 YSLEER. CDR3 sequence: CASSQEQQPQHF. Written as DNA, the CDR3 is TGCGCCAGCAGCCAAGAACAACAGCCCCAGCATTTT.

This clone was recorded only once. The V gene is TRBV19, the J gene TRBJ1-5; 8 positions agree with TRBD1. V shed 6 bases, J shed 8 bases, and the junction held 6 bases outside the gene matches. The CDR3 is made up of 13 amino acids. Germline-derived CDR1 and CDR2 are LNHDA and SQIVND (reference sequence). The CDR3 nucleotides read TGTGCCAGTAGGAACAGGGGGAGCGAGCCCCAGCATTTT. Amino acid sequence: CASRNRGSEPQHF.

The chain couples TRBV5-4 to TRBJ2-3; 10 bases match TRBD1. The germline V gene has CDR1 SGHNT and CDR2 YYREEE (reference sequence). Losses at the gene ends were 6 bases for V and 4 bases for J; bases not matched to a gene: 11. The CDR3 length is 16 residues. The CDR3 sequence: CASTYPAGQGSDTQYF. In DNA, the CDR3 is TGTGCCAGCACCTACCCAGCGGGACAGGGGTCAGATACGCAGTATTTT.